This T cell receptor beta chain was captured by sequencing in a study of metastatic and nonmetastatic thyroid tumors. Study summary: Samples came from malignant and benign thyroid patients, and repertoires were compared across blood and tumor or nodule tissue.

This clone is medium-sized within its sample. TCRdb re-clonotyped the PCR reads via MiXCR. The table has 20,000 to 25,000 clones, 14% to 15% seen once. Each patient went into thyroid surgery without having received any treatment. The V gene lost 4 bases and the J gene lost 5 bases, with 9 bases spanning the gap. This CDR3 contains 14 residues. Germline lookup yields CDR1 LNHNV and CDR2 YYDKDF (reference sequence). This clonotype was obtained from a female donor with papillary thyroid cancer or a benign thyroid nodule (not recorded which). Some clones in this sample may be carry-over from other donors' samples. The chain links TRBV15 to TRBJ1-6; D is ambiguous. Sequenced sample: tumor tissue. The CDR3 region is CATSTGGDNSPLHF. The CDR3 nucleotides are TGTGCCACCAGCACGGGAGGTGATAATTCACCCCTCCACTTT.